This TCR beta chain was obtained from a study of graft-versus-host responses after intestinal transplantation. About the study: Recipients underwent multivisceral, liver-intestinal, or isolated intestinal transplants. General study results and limits: Detection of GvH clones occurred in recipient marrow, and some had their first appearance in ileum or blood. Allograft graft-versus-host to host-versus-graft clonal ratios ran high in patients with graft-donor T cell macrochimerism.

TCRdb's table, derived via immunoSEQ multiplex PCR, lists solely in-frame clones and lacks some. The sample holds approximately 88,000 clones, roughly 93% seen once. With respect to this clone: Its cognate antigen is unknown.

This TCR was recovered from a human donor who was the organ donor for an intestinal transplant. This sample comprised unstimulated CD4+ T cells sorted from spleen or lymph node cells, obtained before transplant.

CDR3 in amino acids: CASSGSSLMNTEAFF. DNA for the CDR3: TGCGCCAGCAGCGGGTCCAGTTTAATGAACACTGAAGCTTTCTTT. This sequence joins TRBV4-1 and TRBJ1-1; D ambiguous. Germline CDR1 MGHRA, CDR2 YSYEKL. Trimming removed 5 bases at V and 0 bases at J, with 13 bases between. The CDR3 has 15 amino acids.